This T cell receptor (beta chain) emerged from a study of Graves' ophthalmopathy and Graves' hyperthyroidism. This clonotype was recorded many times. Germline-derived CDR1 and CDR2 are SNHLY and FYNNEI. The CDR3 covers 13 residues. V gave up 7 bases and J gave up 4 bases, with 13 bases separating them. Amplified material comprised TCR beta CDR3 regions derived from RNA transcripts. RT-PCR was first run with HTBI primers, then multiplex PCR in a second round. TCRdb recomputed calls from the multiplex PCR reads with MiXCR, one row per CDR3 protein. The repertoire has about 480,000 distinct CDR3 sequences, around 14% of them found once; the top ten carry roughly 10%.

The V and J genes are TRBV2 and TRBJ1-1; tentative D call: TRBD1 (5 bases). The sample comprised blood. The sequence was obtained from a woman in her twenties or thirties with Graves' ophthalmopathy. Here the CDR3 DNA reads TGTGCCAGCATTTCCCCGGGGGGCACTGAAGCTTTCTTT. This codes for CASISPGGTEAFF.